This is a list of T cell receptor beta chains from one sample in a study of technical replicates of blood from several donors. TCRdb's table, derived via immunoSEQ multiplex PCR, lists solely in-frame clones and lacks some. The sample has some 82,000 clones, approximately 97% seen once; the top ten hold approximately 0.18%. Specimen: T cells isolated from PBMCs. The receptor source for this set is a human donor in good health. Both conserved end residues are part of each CDR3. The order of the fields is J gene, clone size, V gene, D gene, CDR3 protein, CDR3 DNA. A D gene is named only where the DNA matches it firmly. A row's size may be missing; if present it is once, few, many or a size class.

J gene: TRBJ2-5
clone size: -
V gene: TRBV9
D gene: -
CDR3 protein: CASSVGPTKETQYF
CDR3 DNA: TGTGCCAGCAGCGTAGGGCCGACAAAGGAGACCCAGTACTTC

J gene: TRBJ1-6
clone size: -
V gene: TRBV6-1
D gene: -
CDR3 protein: CASTAGHHNSPLHF
CDR3 DNA: TGTGCCAGCACCGCAGGGCACCATAATTCACCCCTCCACTTT

J gene: TRBJ1-4
clone size: once
V gene: TRBV11-2
D gene: TRBD1
CDR3 protein: CASSPGQGLELFF
CDR3 DNA: TGTGCCAGCAGCCCCGGACAGGGGCTCGAGCTGTTTTTT

J gene: TRBJ1-4
clone size: -
V gene: TRBV5-1
D gene: TRBD1
CDR3 protein: CASSFGTGGEKLFF
CDR3 DNA: TGCGCCAGCAGCTTCGGGACAGGGGGTGAAAAACTGTTTTTT

J gene: TRBJ2-5
clone size: few
V gene: TRBV4-2
D gene: -
CDR3 protein: CASRGLEETQYF
CDR3 DNA: TGTGCCAGCAGAGGACTGGAAGAGACCCAGTACTTC

J gene: TRBJ2-7
clone size: -
V gene: TRBV6-6
D gene: TRBD2
CDR3 protein: CASRYGELAGDYEQYF
CDR3 DNA: TGTGCCAGCAGATATGGCGAACTAGCGGGAGACTACGAGCAGTACTTC

J gene: TRBJ2-7
clone size: -
V gene: TRBV19
D gene: -
CDR3 protein: CASSPTGVSSYEQYF
CDR3 DNA: TGTGCCAGTAGCCCCACTGGAGTCAGCTCCTACGAGCAGTACTTC

J gene: TRBJ2-1
clone size: -
V gene: TRBV6-6
D gene: -
CDR3 protein: CASSYDSFNEQFF
CDR3 DNA: TGTGCCAGCAGTTACGACAGCTTCAATGAGCAGTTCTTC

J gene: TRBJ2-7
clone size: -
V gene: TRBV16
D gene: -
CDR3 protein: CASSQGGNPYEQYF
CDR3 DNA: TGTGCCAGCAGCCAGGGGGGTAATCCCTACGAGCAGTACTTC

J gene: TRBJ2-2
clone size: many
V gene: TRBV6-1
D gene: TRBD1
CDR3 protein: CASRRQGRYTGELFF
CDR3 DNA: TGTGCCAGCAGGAGACAGGGGCGGTACACCGGGGAGCTGTTTTTT

J gene: TRBJ2-2
clone size: -
V gene: TRBV15
D gene: TRBD2
CDR3 protein: CATKGGLAGGSGELFF
CDR3 DNA: TGTGCCACCAAGGGGGGACTAGCGGGAGGATCCGGGGAGCTGTTTTTT

J gene: TRBJ1-5
clone size: -
V gene: TRBV6-1
D gene: TRBD1
CDR3 protein: CASLVTGGQPQHF
CDR3 DNA: TGTGCCAGTTTGGTGACAGGGGGTCAGCCCCAGCATTTT

J gene: TRBJ1-1
clone size: -
V gene: TRBV5-4
D gene: -
CDR3 protein: CASSFSGTEAFF
CDR3 DNA: TGTGCCAGCAGCTTTTCCGGGACAGAAGCTTTCTTT

J gene: TRBJ1-2
clone size: -
V gene: TRBV5-1
D gene: -
CDR3 protein: CASSLQVDYGYTF
CDR3 DNA: TGCGCCAGCAGCCTTCAGGTTGACTATGGCTACACCTTC

J gene: TRBJ1-2
clone size: -
V gene: TRBV29-1
D gene: -
CDR3 protein: CSAKSSGAYTF
CDR3 DNA: TGCAGCGCTAAAAGCAGTGGGGCCTACACCTTC

J gene: TRBJ2-1
clone size: -
V gene: TRBV6-5
D gene: -
CDR3 protein: CASRPQGGSYNEQFF
CDR3 DNA: TGTGCCAGCAGGCCACAGGGTGGCTCCTACAATGAGCAGTTCTTC

J gene: TRBJ1-5
clone size: -
V gene: TRBV10-3
D gene: -
CDR3 protein: CATSDSTRNQPQHF
CDR3 DNA: TGTGCCACCAGCGACAGTACCCGCAATCAGCCCCAGCATTTT

J gene: TRBJ2-7
clone size: -
V gene: TRBV7-8
D gene: TRBD1
CDR3 protein: CASSPGTGPSYEQYF
CDR3 DNA: TGTGCCAGCAGCCCAGGGACAGGGCCGAGCTACGAGCAGTACTTC

J gene: TRBJ1-2
clone size: -
V gene: TRBV5-4
D gene: TRBD1
CDR3 protein: CASSDRANYGYTF
CDR3 DNA: TGTGCCAGCAGCGACAGGGCCAACTATGGCTACACCTTC

J gene: TRBJ1-1
clone size: -
V gene: TRBV6-5
D gene: -
CDR3 protein: CASSYSRRGNTEAFF
CDR3 DNA: TGTGCCAGCAGTTACTCCCGGCGGGGGAACACTGAAGCTTTCTTT

J gene: TRBJ1-5
clone size: -
V gene: TRBV18
D gene: -
CDR3 protein: CASSPPAPQGGASNQPQHF
CDR3 DNA: TGTGCCAGCTCACCACCGGCTCCCCAAGGGGGTGCTAGCAATCAGCCCCAGCATTTT

J gene: TRBJ2-7
clone size: few
V gene: TRBV10-3
D gene: TRBD2
CDR3 protein: CAISESQGLAGVSNEQYF
CDR3 DNA: TGTGCCATCAGTGAGTCGCAGGGACTAGCGGGAGTATCCAACGAGCAGTACTTC

J gene: TRBJ1-1
clone size: -
V gene: TRBV5-1
D gene: -
CDR3 protein: CASSLEGADPFF
CDR3 DNA: TGCGCCAGCAGCTTGGAAGGGGCCGACCCTTTCTTT

J gene: TRBJ2-7
clone size: -
V gene: TRBV28
D gene: -
CDR3 protein: CASSFGTLAFLSRYEQYF
CDR3 DNA: TGTGCCAGCAGTTTTGGTACGTTAGCCTTTTTATCACGCTACGAGCAGTACTTC

J gene: TRBJ2-2
clone size: -
V gene: TRBV28
D gene: TRBD1
CDR3 protein: CASSFTPDRTNTGELFF
CDR3 DNA: TGTGCCAGCAGTTTCACGCCGGACAGGACGAACACCGGGGAGCTGTTTTTT